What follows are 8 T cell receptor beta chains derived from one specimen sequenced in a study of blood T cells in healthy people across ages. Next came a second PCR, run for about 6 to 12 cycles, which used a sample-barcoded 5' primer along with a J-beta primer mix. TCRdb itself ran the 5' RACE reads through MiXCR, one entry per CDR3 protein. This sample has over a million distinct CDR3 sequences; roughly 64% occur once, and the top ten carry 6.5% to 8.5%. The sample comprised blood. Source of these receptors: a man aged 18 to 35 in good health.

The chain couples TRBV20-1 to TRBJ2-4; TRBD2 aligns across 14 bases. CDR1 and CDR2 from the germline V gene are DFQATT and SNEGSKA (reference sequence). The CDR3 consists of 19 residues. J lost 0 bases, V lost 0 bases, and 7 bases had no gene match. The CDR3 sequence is CSARDLGLAGALAKNIQYF. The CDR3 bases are TGCAGTGCTAGAGATCTGGGACTAGCGGGGGCCTTAGCCAAAAACATTCAGTACTTC.

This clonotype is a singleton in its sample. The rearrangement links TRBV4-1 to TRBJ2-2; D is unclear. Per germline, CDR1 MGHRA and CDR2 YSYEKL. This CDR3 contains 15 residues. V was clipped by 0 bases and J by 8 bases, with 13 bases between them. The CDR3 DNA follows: TGCGCCAGCAGCCAAGATGCCCCTGCACCAGGGGAGCTGTTTTTT. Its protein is CASSQDAPAPGELFF.

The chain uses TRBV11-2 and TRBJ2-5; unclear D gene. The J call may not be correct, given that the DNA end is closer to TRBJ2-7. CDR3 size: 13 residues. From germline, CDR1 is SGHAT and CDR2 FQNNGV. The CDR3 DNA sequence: TGTGCCAGCAGCTTAGATGGCGGCGCCGAGCAGTACTTC. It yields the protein CASSLDGGAEQYF.

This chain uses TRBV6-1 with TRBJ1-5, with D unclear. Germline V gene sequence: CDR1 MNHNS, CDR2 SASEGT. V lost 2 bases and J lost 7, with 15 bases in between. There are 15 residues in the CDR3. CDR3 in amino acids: CASSEQVYVTQPQHF. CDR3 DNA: TGTGCCAGCAGTGAACAGGTATACGTCACGCAGCCCCAGCATTTT.

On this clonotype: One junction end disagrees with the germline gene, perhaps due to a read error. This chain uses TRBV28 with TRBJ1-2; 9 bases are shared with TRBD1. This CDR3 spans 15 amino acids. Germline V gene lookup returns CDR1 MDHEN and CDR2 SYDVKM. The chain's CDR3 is CATSRPGQGLRGYTF. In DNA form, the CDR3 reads TGTGCCACCAGTCGCCCGGGACAGGGTCTACGCGGCTACACCTTC.

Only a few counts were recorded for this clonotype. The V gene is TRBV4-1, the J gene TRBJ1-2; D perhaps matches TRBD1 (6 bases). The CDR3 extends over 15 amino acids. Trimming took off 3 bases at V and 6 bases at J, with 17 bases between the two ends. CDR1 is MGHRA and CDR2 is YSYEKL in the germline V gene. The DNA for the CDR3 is TGCGCCAGCAGCCACCCGCAGGACAGCATAAATGGCTACACCTTC. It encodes CASSHPQDSINGYTF.

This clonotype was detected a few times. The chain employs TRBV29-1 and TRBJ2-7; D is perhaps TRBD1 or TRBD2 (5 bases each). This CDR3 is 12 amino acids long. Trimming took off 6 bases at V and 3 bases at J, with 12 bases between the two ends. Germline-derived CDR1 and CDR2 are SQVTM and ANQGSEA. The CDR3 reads CSVTAGGYEQYF. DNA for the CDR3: TGCAGCGTGACCGCTGGGGGCTACGAGCAGTACTTC.

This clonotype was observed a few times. Written as DNA, the CDR3 is TGTGCCAGCAGTTCCGGGACAACCCGCCGGGAGACCCAGTACTTC. This sequence encodes CASSSGTTRRETQYF. The chain combines TRBV6-2 or TRBV6-3 with TRBJ2-5; D might be TRBD1 (6 bases). The CDR3 contains 15 residues. Trimming shortened V by 4 bases and J by 5 bases, and 17 bases separated the two germline ends. The germline V gene encodes CDR1 MNHEY and CDR2 SVGEGT.